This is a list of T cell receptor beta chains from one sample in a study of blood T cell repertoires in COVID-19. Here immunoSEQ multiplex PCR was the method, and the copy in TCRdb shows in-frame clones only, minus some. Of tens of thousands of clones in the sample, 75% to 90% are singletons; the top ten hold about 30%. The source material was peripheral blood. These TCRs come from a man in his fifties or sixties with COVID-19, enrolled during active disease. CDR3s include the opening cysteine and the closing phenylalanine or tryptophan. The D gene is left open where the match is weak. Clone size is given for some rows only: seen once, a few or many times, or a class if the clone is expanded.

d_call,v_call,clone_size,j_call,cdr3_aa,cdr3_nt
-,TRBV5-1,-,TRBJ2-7,CASSLGGPAYEQYF,TGCGCCAGCAGCTTGGGGGGGCCCGCCTACGAGCAGTACTTC
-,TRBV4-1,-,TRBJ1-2,CASSEGQNLYGYTF,TGCGCCAGCAGCGAAGGACAGAACCTATATGGCTACACCTTC
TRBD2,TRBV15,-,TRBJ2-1,CATSRSGGGSEQFF,TGTGCCACCAGCCGTAGCGGGGGGGGCTCGGAGCAGTTCTTC
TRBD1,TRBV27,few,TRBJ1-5,CASSDRGQPQHF,TGTGCCAGCAGTGACAGGGGACAGCCCCAGCATTTT
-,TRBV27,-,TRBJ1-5,CASSLRDTANQPQHF,TGTGCCAGCAGTTTACGGGACACTGCAAATCAGCCCCAGCATTTT
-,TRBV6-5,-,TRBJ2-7,CASSLGLGEQYF,TGTGCCAGCAGCCTCGGACTCGGCGAGCAGTACTTC
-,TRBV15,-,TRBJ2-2,CATSRDWSGPTGELFF,TGTGCCACCAGCAGAGATTGGTCGGGTCCCACCGGGGAGCTGTTTTTT
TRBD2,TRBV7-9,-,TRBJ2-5,CASSFGTSGEETQYF,TGTGCCAGCAGCTTCGGGACTAGCGGGGAAGAGACCCAGTACTTC
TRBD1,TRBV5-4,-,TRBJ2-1,CASRTPGQRYNEQFF,TGTGCCAGCAGAACCCCGGGACAGAGATACAATGAGCAGTTCTTC
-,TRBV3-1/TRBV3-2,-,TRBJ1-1,CASSLRQIGTFF,TGTGCCAGCAGCCTGAGACAGATTGGAACTTTCTTT
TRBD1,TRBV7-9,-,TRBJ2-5,CASFWDRGYVGQETQYF,TGTGCCTCCTTTTGGGACAGGGGTTACGTTGGCCAAGAGACCCAGTACTTC
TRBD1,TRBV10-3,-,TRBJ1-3,CAINDPGTGDTIYF,TGTGCCATCAACGACCCCGGGACAGGAGACACCATATATTTT
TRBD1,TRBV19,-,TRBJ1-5,CASNEDRGFYQPQHF,TGTGCCAGTAATGAGGACAGGGGTTTTTATCAGCCCCAGCATTTT
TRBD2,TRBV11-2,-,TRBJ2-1,CASSLGTSPYNEQFF,TGTGCCAGCAGCTTAGGGACTAGCCCCTACAATGAGCAGTTCTTC
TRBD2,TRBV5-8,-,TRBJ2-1,CASSLELAGVVEQFF,TGTGCCAGCAGCTTGGAACTAGCGGGAGTGGTTGAGCAGTTCTTC
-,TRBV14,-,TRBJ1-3,CASSQGPGNTIYF,TGTGCCAGCAGCCAGGGGCCAGGAAACACCATATATTTT
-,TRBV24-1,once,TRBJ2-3,CATRGHSDTQYF,TGTGCCACCAGGGGCCACAGTGATACGCAGTATTTT
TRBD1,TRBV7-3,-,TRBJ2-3,CASSSTGTGRADTQYF,TGTGCCAGCAGCTCCACCGGGACAGGGAGGGCAGATACGCAGTATTTT
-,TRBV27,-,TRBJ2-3,CASSWGGTTDTQYF,TGTGCCAGCAGTTGGGGCGGGACCACAGATACGCAGTATTTT
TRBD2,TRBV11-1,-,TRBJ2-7,CASSLAPSGRGYEQYF,TGTGCCAGCAGCTTAGCGCCTAGCGGGAGAGGATACGAGCAGTACTTC
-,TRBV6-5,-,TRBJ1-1,CASSYTGFNTEAFF,TGTGCCAGCAGTTACACGGGATTCAACACTGAAGCTTTCTTT
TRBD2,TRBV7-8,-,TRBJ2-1,CASSLELAGGPNEQFF,TGTGCCAGCAGCTTAGAATTAGCGGGAGGGCCCAATGAGCAGTTCTTC
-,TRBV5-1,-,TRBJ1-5,CASSLGGQNQPQHF,TGCGCCAGCAGCTTGGGGGGGCAGAATCAGCCCCAGCATTTT
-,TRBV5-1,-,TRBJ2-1,CASSLDPTGSYNEQFF,TGCGCCAGCAGCTTGGACCCCACAGGGTCCTACAATGAGCAGTTCTTC
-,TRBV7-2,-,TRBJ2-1,CASSLVQGGTYNEQFF,TGTGCCAGCAGCTTAGTTCAGGGGGGCACCTACAATGAGCAGTTCTTC
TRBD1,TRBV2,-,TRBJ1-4,CASTDGGQGGEKLFF,TGTGCCAGCACCGATGGGGGACAGGGTGGCGAAAAACTGTTTTTT
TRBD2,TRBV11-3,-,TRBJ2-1,CASSSPSSGRASYNEQFF,TGTGCCAGCAGCTCCCCCTCTAGTGGGAGGGCTTCCTACAATGAGCAGTTCTTC
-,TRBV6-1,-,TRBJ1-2,CASSEGRENYGYTF,TGTGCCAGCAGTGAAGGTAGAGAAAACTATGGCTACACCTTC
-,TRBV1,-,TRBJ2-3,CTSPARGRGFTDTQYF,TGCACCAGCCCCGCCAGGGGCAGGGGTTTCACAGATACGCAGTATTTT
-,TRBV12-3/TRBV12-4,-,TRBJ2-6,CASAGDAANVLTF,TGTGCCAGCGCAGGGGATGCGGCCAACGTCCTGACTTTC
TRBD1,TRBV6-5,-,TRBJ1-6,CASSGTGISPLHF,TGTGCCAGCTCCGGGACAGGGATTTCACCCCTCCACTTT
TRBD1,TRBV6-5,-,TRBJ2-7,CASSYRAGGYYEQYF,TGTGCCAGCAGTTATAGAGCAGGGGGCTACTACGAGCAGTACTTC
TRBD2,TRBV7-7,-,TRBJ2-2,CASSLASGRSGELFF,TGTGCTAGCAGCTTAGCTAGCGGGAGGTCCGGGGAGCTGTTTTTT
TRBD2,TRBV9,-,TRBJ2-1,CASSPSGSYNEQFF,TGTGCCAGCAGCCCTAGCGGGAGTTACAATGAGCAGTTCTTC
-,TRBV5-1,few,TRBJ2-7,CASSLREAPAGYEQYF,TGCGCCAGCAGCTTACGAGAGGCCCCCGCCGGCTACGAGCAGTACTTC
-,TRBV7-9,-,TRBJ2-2,CASSSRRGMGELFF,TGTGCCAGCAGCTCACGTCGGGGAATGGGGGAGCTGTTTTTT
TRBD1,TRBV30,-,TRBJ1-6,CAWSSTGQSSLHF,TGTGCCTGGAGTTCGACAGGGCAGAGCTCTCTCCACTTT
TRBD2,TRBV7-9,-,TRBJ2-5,CASTLSSGVETQYF,TGTGCCAGCACCTTGAGTAGCGGGGTGGAGACCCAGTACTTC
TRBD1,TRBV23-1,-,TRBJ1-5,CASSQSGQHNQPQHF,TGCGCCAGCAGTCAATCGGGACAGCACAATCAGCCCCAGCATTTT
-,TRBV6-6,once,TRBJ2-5,CASSSEGGSETQYF,TGTGCCAGCAGTTCCGAGGGCGGGTCAGAGACCCAGTACTTC
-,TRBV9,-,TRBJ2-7,CASSVEAQSYEQYF,TGTGCCAGCAGCGTAGAAGCGCAGTCCTACGAGCAGTACTTC
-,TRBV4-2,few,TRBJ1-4,CASSPEGIRTTNEKLFF,TGTGCCAGCAGCCCTGAGGGAATTCGAACTACTAATGAAAAACTGTTTTTT
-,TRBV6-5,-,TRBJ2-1,CASSAYNEQFF,TGTGCCAGCAGCGCCTACAATGAGCAGTTCTTC
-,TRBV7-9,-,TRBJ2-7,CASSSGFASEQYF,TGTGCCAGCAGCTCAGGGTTTGCCTCCGAGCAGTACTTC
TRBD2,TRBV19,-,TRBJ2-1,CASRLAGGYEQFF,TGTGCCAGCAGACTAGCGGGGGGGTATGAGCAGTTCTTC
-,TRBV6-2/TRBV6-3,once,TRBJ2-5,CASRYRSGETQYF,TGTGCCAGCAGGTACCGCAGCGGTGAGACCCAGTACTTC
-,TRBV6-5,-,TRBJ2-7,CATNKGLTELRQYF,TGTGCCACTAACAAGGGACTGACCGAATTACGGCAGTACTTC
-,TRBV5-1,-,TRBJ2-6,CASSPSGANVLTF,TGCGCCAGCAGCCCTTCTGGGGCCAACGTCCTGACTTTC
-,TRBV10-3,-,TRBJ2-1,CAISESGGQFF,TGTGCCATCAGTGAGTCGGGGGGGCAGTTCTTC
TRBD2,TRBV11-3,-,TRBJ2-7,CASRSRGPGLAGLYEQYF,TGTGCCAGCAGGTCTAGGGGTCCCGGACTAGCGGGATTGTACGAGCAGTACTTC
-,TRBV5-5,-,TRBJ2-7,CASSLGNTGLGQYF,TGTGCCAGCAGCTTGGGAAATACAGGGTTGGGGCAGTACTTC
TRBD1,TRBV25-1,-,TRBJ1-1,CASSEWQSGGTEAFF,TGTGCCAGCAGTGAATGGCAATCAGGGGGCACTGAAGCTTTCTTT